This section outlines one TCR beta chain sequence together with its context. Its antigen target is currently unknown. One base away there is no much larger clone; base qualities are not given. Every donor in the study was a healthy Caucasian. Three pairs of female monozygotic twins, all aged roughly 18 to 30 years, made up the twin cohort. Peripheral blood mononuclear cells were used as the source from which RNA for TCR libraries was isolated. The CDR3 spans 16 residues, from the cysteine through the phenylalanine. Only the CDR3 region is kept as DNA, spanning 48 bases read in frame from base 1. Taken from the germline V gene (reference sequence), the CDR1 and CDR2 loops are LNHNV and YYDKDF. Trimming at the junction amounts to 0 bases on V and 6 bases on J, and the germline ends lie 16 bases apart. This sample was included in a study of identical twins listed by TCRdb under 2016. In terms of the full investigation: To test whether fetal clonotypes persist, this study deep-sequenced TCR alpha and beta repertoires from monozygotic twins, from unrelated adults of various ages, and from cord blood. Replicate twin experiments were performed at different times using different library preparation protocols to rule out contamination.

The library was built by means of 5' RACE. TCRdb lists the instrument as Illumina HiSeq 2000. A universal primer binding site was added through template switching, and the final cDNA carried a unique molecular identifier so that TCR cDNA molecules could be counted accurately. First-strand cDNA for TCR alpha and beta chains was synthesized from specific primers in the conserved constant-segment region. To control for contamination, every cDNA library carried two barcodes: a SMART-Mk sample barcode plus Illumina barcodes. Two successive PCR steps introduced TruSeq adapter sequences along with Illumina sample barcodes. The Illumina HiSeq platform was used with custom primers to sequence TCR alpha and beta cDNA libraries. The study's own analysis went as follows. MiGEC was used to process raw reads and extract unique molecular identifiers, and MiXCR was used to find CDR3 positions. For each individual, recombination models were inferred using an EM algorithm with the repgenHMM and IGoR tools. The tcR package in R was used for shared clonotype analysis, with sharing normalized by the product of cloneset sizes. To study raw recombination without the effects of thymic and clonal selection, out-of-frame nonproductive sequences were analyzed. In TCRdb, the public reads were trimmed at Q25 with fastp and aligned with MiXCR, with productive beta chains retained. Entries are consolidated by CDR3 protein sequence, retaining the most common genes and DNA. The V and J calls and clone size come from TCRdb's table, not from the authors' own analysis. The sample has about 890,000 distinct CDR3 sequences on record, 12% of them singletons. Around 1.5% of the sample belongs to the ten largest clones.

Broad study findings and their caveats: Abundant cord blood beta clonotypes had fewer insertions, young adult naive repertoires showed a similar but weaker trend, and memory repertoires showed no such trend. Compared with coincidental sharing between unrelated individuals, out-of-frame TCR alpha sequences shared between twins had an excess of sequences with low generation probability. A weaker excess of twin sharing was found in beta out-of-frame sequences because the signal-to-noise ratio was lowered by fewer shared sequences. Out-of-frame TCR alpha sharing in monozygotic twins was systematically underestimated by recombination models, whereas sharing between unrelated individuals was in agreement with the recombination models. Invariant T cells such as MAIT and iNKT could partly confound zero-insertion analyses, although diverse VJ usage argued against such confounding for most clonotypes. Because the same donors could not be followed over many years, conclusions were based on cross-sectional statistical analysis.

The same data also contributed to another study, on yellow fever vaccine responses in identical twins. As the second publication notes: The T cell response to vaccination in identical twins was reported by the authors to appear partly convergent and partly personalized. In identical twins, the study followed T cell clones that responded to the vaccine with precision.

The specimen was PBMCs. The sequence is built from TRBV15 and TRBJ2-3; the D segment could be TRBD2, given 6 matching bases. The source of this sequence is a woman between 18 and 30 years old in good health. The CDR3 here reads CATSRDSGGWTDTQYF. The DNA is as follows: TGTGCCACCAGCAGAGATTCTGGGGGGTGGACGGATACGCAGTATTTT.